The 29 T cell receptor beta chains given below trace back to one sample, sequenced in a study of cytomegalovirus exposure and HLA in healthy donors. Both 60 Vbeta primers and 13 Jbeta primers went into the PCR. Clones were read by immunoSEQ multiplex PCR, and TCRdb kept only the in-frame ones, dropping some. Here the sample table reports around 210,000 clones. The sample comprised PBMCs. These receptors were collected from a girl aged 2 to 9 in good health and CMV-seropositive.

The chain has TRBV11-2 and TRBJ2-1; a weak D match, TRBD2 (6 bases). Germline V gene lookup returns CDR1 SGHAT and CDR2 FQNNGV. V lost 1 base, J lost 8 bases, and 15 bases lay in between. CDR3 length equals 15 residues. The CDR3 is CASSLGYRSGDEQFF. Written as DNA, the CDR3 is TGTGCCAGCAGCTTAGGCTACCGGTCGGGGGATGAGCAGTTCTTC.

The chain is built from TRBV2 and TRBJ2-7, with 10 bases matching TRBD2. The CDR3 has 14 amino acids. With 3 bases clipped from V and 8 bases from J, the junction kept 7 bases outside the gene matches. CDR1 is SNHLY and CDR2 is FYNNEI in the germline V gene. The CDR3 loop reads CASSDWTSGFQQYF. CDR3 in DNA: TGTGCCAGCAGTGATTGGACTAGCGGATTTCAGCAGTACTTC.

CDR3 amino acids: CASSVGTDSYEQYF. CDR3 DNA: TGTGCCAGCAGCGTAGGGACTGATTCCTACGAGCAGTACTTC. The V and J genes are TRBV9 and TRBJ2-7; D perhaps matches TRBD2 (5 bases). Germline V lookup: CDR1 SGDLS, CDR2 YYNGEE. Trimming took 0 bases from V and 1 from J, leaving 8 bases between them. This CDR3 contains 14 residues.

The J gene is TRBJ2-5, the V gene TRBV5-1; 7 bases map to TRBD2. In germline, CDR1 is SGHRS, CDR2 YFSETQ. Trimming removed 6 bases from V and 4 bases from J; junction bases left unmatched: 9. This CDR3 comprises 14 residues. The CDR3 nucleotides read TGCGCCAGCACCCAGACTAGCCTGCGAGAGACCCAGTACTTC. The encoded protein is CASTQTSLRETQYF.

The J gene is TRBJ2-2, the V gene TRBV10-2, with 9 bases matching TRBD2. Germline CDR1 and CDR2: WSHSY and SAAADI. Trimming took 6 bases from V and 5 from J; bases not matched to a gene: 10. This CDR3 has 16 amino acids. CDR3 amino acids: CASRALAGGDTGELFF. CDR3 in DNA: TGCGCCAGCAGGGCCCTGGCGGGAGGGGATACCGGGGAGCTGTTTTTT.

The CDR3 loop is CASRGTDPYEQYF. DNA of the CDR3: TGTGCCAGCAGGGGGACTGACCCCTACGAGCAGTACTTC. The chain has TRBV5-6 and TRBJ2-7, with D possibly being TRBD2 (6 bases). The length of the CDR3 is 13 residues. V was cut by 5 bases and J by 2 bases, with 11 bases left in between. CDR1 and CDR2 (germline): SGHDT, YYEEEE.

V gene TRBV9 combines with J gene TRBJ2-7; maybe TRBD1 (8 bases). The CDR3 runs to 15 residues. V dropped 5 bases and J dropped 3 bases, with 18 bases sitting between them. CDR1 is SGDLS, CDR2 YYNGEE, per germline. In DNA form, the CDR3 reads TGTGCCAGCAGACAGGGGGGGGGACCTTACTACGAGCAGTACTTC. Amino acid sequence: CASRQGGGPYYEQYF. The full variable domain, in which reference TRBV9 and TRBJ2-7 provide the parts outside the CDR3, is DSGVTQTPKHLITATGQRVTLRCSPRSGDLSVYWYQQSLDQGLQFLIQYYNGEERAKGNILERFSAQQFPDLHSELNLSSLELGDSALYFCASRQGGGPYYEQYFGPGTRLTVT.

DNA for the CDR3: TGCGCCAGCAGCCACGAGACTAGTTCCTCCTACGAGCAGTACTTC. Protein product: CASSHETSSSYEQYF. The chain combines TRBV5-1 with TRBJ2-7; tentative D call: TRBD2 (6 bases). Between the trimmed V and J ends, which lost 4 bases and 0 bases, there was a span of 14 bases. The CDR3 is 15 residues long. In germline, CDR1 is SGHRS, CDR2 YFSETQ. Supplemented by reference TRBV5-1 and TRBJ2-7, the full variable domain reads KAGVTQTPRYLIKTRGQQVTLSCSPISGHRSVSWYQQTPGQGLQFLFEYFSETQRNKGNFPGRFSGRQFSNSRSEMNVSTLELGDSALYLCASSHETSSSYEQYFGPGTRLTVT.

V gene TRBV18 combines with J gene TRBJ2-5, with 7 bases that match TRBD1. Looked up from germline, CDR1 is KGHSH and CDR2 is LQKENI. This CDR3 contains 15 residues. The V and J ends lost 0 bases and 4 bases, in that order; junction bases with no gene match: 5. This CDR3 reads CASSPPTDRVETQYF. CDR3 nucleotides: TGTGCCAGCTCACCACCAACAGACAGGGTAGAGACCCAGTACTTC.

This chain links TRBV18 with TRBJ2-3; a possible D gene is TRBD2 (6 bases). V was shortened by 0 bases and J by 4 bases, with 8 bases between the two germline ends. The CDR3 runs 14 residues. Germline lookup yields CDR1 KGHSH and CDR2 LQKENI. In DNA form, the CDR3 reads TGTGCCAGCTCACCACCGACTAGGGCAGATACGCAGTATTTT. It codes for CASSPPTRADTQYF.

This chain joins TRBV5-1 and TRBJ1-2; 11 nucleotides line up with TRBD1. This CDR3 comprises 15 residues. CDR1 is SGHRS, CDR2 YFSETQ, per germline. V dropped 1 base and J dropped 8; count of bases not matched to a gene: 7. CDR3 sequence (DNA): TGCGCCAGCAGCTTGAGGACAGGGGGCGCGGGGGGCTACACCTTC. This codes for CASSLRTGGAGGYTF.

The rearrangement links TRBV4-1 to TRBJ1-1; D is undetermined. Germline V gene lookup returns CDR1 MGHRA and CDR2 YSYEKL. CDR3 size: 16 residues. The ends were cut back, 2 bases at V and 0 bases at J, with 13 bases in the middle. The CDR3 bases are TGCGCCAGCAGCCAAACGAGAGGCAGCCTGAACACTGAAGCTTTCTTT. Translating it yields CASSQTRGSLNTEAFF.

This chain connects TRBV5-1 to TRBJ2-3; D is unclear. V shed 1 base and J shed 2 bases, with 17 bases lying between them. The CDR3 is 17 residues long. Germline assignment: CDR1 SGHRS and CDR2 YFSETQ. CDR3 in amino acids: CASSLPGSPPYTDTQYF. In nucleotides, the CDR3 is TGCGCCAGCAGCTTGCCCGGGTCCCCGCCCTACACAGATACGCAGTATTTT. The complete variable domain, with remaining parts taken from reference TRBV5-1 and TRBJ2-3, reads KAGVTQTPRYLIKTRGQQVTLSCSPISGHRSVSWYQQTPGQGLQFLFEYFSETQRNKGNFPGRFSGRQFSNSRSEMNVSTLELGDSALYLCASSLPGSPPYTDTQYFGPGTRLTVL.

The CDR3 DNA sequence: TGCGCCAGCAGCCGGAGCGGAGGAGGGGGCGCGAAAAATTCACCCCTCCACTTT. This gives the protein CASSRSGGGGAKNSPLHF. The chain links TRBV4-1 to TRBJ1-6; 7 bases are a match to TRBD1. The CDR3 is 18 residues long. The germline V gene encodes CDR1 MGHRA and CDR2 YSYEKL. V trimming: 4 bases; J trimming: 7 bases; junction bases outside the gene matches: 16.

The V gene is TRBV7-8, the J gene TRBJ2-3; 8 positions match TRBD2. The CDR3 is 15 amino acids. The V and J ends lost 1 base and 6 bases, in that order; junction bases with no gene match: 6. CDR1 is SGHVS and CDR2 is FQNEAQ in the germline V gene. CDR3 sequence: CASSLEGGRTDTQYF. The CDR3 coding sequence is TGTGCCAGCAGCTTAGAGGGCGGGAGGACCGATACGCAGTATTTT.

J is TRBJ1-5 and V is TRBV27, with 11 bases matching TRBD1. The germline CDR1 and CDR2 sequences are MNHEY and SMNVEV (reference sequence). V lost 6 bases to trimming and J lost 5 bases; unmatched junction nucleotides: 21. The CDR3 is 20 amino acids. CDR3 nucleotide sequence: TGTGCCAGCAGGCAACGATCAGTCCCGGGACAGGGGGAAAAGGATCAGCCCCAGCATTTT. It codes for CASRQRSVPGQGEKDQPQHF.

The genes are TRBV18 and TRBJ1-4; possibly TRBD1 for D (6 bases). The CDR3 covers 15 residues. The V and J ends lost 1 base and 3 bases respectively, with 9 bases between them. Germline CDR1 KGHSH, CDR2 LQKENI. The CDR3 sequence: CASSPLGAANEKLFF. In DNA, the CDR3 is TGTGCCAGCTCACCACTGGGGGCGGCTAATGAAAAACTGTTTTTT. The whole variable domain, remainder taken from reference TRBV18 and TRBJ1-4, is NAGVMQNPRHLVRRRGQEARLRCSPMKGHSHVYWYRQLPEEGLKFMVYLQKENIIDESGMPKERFSAEFPKEGPSILRIQQVVRGDSAAYFCASSPLGAANEKLFFGSGTQLSVL.

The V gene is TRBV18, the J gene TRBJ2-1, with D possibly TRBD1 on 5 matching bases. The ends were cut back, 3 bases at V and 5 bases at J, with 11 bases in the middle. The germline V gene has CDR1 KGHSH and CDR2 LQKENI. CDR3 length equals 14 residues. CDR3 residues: CASSPGRVDNEQFF. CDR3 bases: TGTGCCAGCTCACCGGGCAGGGTAGACAATGAGCAGTTCTTC. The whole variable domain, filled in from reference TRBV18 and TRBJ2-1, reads NAGVMQNPRHLVRRRGQEARLRCSPMKGHSHVYWYRQLPEEGLKFMVYLQKENIIDESGMPKERFSAEFPKEGPSILRIQQVVRGDSAAYFCASSPGRVDNEQFFGPGTRLTVL.

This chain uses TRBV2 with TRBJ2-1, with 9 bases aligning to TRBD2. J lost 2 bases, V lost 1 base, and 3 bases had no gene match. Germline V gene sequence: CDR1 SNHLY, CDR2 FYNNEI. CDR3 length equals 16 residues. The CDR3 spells CASSEVGLAPYNEQFF. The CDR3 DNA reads TGTGCCAGCAGTGAAGTGGGACTAGCCCCCTACAATGAGCAGTTCTTC.

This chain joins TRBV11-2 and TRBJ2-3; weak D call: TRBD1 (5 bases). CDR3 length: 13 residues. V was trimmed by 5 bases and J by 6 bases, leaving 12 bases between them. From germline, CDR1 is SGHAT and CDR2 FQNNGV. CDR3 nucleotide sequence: TGTGCCAGCAGCCCATGGACACTGGATACGCAGTATTTT. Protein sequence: CASSPWTLDTQYF.

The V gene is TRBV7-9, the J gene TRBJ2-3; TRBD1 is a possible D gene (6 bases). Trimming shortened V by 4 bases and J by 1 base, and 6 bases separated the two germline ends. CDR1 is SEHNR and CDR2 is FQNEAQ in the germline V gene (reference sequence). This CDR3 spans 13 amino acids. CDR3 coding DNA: TGTGCCAGCAGCTACAGGGGCACAGATACGCAGTATTTT. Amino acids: CASSYRGTDTQYF. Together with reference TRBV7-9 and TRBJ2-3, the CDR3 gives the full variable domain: DTGVSQNPRHKITKRGQNVTFRCDPISEHNRLYWYRQTLGQGPEFLTYFQNEAQLEKSRLLSDRFSAERPKGSFSTLEIQRTEQGDSAMYLCASSYRGTDTQYFGPGTRLTVL.

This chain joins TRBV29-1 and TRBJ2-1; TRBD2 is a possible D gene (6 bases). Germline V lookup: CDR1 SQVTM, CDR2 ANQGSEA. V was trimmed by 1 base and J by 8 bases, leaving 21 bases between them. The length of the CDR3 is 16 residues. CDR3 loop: CSVEVMRPAPGDEQFF. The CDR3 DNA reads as TGCAGCGTTGAAGTAATGCGACCAGCTCCGGGGGATGAGCAGTTCTTC.

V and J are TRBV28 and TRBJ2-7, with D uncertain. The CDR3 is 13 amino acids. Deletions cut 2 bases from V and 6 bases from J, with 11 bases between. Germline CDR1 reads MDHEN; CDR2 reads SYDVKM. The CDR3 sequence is CASSLTPASEQYF. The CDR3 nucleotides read TGTGCCAGCAGTTTAACCCCTGCCAGCGAGCAGTACTTC.

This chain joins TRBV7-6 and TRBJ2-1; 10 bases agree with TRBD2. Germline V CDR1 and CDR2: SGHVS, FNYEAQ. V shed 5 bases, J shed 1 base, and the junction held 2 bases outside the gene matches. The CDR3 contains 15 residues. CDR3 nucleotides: TGTGCCAGCAGCCAACTAGCGGGATCCTACAATGAGCAGTTCTTC. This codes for CASSQLAGSYNEQFF. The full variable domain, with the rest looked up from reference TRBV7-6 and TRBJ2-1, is GAGVSQSPRYKVTKRGQDVALRCDPISGHVSLYWYRQALGQGPEFLTYFNYEAQQDKSGLPNDRFSAERPEGSISTLTIQRTEQRDSAMYRCASSQLAGSYNEQFFGPGTRLTVL.

The CDR3 nucleotides read TGTGCCAGCAGTTATTCCTTCGGGGGTTCCACTGAAGCTTTCTTT. Protein product: CASSYSFGGSTEAFF. The V and J genes are TRBV6-5 and TRBJ1-1; D might be TRBD1 (5 bases). The CDR3 extends over 15 amino acids. Trimming shortened V by 3 bases and J by 4 bases, and 15 bases separated the two germline ends. Germline values: CDR1 MNHEY, CDR2 SVGAGI.

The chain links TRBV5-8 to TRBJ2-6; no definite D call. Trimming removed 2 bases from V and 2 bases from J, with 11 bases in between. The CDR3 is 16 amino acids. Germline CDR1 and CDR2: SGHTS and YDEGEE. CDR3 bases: TGTGCCAGCAGCTTTTACCGACAAACTGGGGCCAACGTCCTGACTTTC. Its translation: CASSFYRQTGANVLTF.

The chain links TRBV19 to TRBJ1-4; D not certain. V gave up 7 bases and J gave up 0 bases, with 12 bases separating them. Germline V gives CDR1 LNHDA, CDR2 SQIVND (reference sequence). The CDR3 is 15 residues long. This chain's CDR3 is CASTDYLATNEKLFF. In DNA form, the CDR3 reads TGTGCCAGTACGGATTATCTAGCAACTAATGAAAAACTGTTTTTT.

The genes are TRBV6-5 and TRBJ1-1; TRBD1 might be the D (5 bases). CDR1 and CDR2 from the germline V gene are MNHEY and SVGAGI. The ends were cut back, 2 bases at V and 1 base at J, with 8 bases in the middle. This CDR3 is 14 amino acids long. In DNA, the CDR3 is TGTGCCAGCAGTTACGGGGGGTCGAACACTGAAGCTTTCTTT. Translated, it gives CASSYGGSNTEAFF.

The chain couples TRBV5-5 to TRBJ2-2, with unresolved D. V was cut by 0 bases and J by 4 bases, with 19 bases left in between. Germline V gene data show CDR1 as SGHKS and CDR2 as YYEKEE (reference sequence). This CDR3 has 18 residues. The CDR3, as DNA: TGTGCCAGCAGCTTGGTGTCCTCAATTTTTGAGTCCACCGGGGAGCTGTTTTTT. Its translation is CASSLVSSIFESTGELFF. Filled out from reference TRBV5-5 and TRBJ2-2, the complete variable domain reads DAGVTQSPTHLIKTRGQQVTLRCSPISGHKSVSWYQQVLGQGPQFIFQYYEKEERGRGNFPDRFSARQFPNYSSELNVNALLLGDSALYLCASSLVSSIFESTGELFFGEGSRLTVL.